This is a list of T cell receptor beta chains from one sample in a study of control samples from healthy donors and cancer patients. The method was immunoSEQ multiplex PCR; TCRdb's version includes in-frame clones alone and lacks a portion of them. The sample carries more than 70,000 clones, more than 85% recorded once. Sequenced: blood. The origin of the receptors is a woman aged 25 to 39 in good health. CDR3s leave out the opening cysteine and the closing phenylalanine or tryptophan. Each record gives: J gene, V gene, CDR3 protein.

TRBJ2-1	TRBV9	ASNNSGVSSYNEQF
TRBJ2-7	TRBV2	ASTATPGEQY
TRBJ2-5	TRBV6-2/TRBV6-3	ASSLPGPQY
TRBJ2-1	TRBV11-2	ASRSGLAGSDEQF
TRBJ2-7	TRBV11-2	ASSLVVGVMGGAYEQY
TRBJ1-2	TRBV2	ASRLKRGHGGYT
TRBJ1-1	TRBV2	ASSEERQGSTEAF
TRBJ1-2	TRBV7-9	ASSDHFLRTGYGYT
TRBJ1-5	TRBV7-9	ASSLDGTGRNQPQH
TRBJ2-3	TRBV5-1	ASSLAASGSTDTQY
TRBJ2-1	TRBV2	ASSAGLYNEQF
TRBJ1-1	TRBV5-4	ASSLDGTGIIAEAF
TRBJ1-6	TRBV7-9	ASSRGLDRVSSPLH
TRBJ1-5	TRBV6-5	ASTEMEGPRPQH
TRBJ1-1	TRBV18	ASSPLEGVGSEAF
TRBJ1-2	TRBV11-2	ASSSIRGGDGYT
TRBJ1-2	TRBV5-1	ASSPGQLNYGYT
TRBJ2-5	TRBV7-2	ASSLGSGGWETQY
TRBJ1-4	TRBV5-1	ASAPGAANEKLF
TRBJ1-2	TRBV10-2	ASSAQVDYGYT
TRBJ1-1	TRBV2	ASSEGDRGNTEAF
TRBJ1-1	TRBV27	ASSPMTGNTEAF
TRBJ1-1	TRBV2	ASSPARGQGHTEAF
TRBJ2-7	TRBV7-9	ASSLGEGFNEQY
TRBJ1-1	TRBV14	ASSQKATGQTKVAF
TRBJ2-7	TRBV6-2/TRBV6-3	ASSYSSDYEQY